This TCR beta chain appears in the sequencing data of a study of cytomegalovirus exposure and HLA in healthy donors. Use of 60 Vbeta and 13 Jbeta primers characterized the PCR. Only in-frame clones appear in the TCRdb table, and some are missing; sequencing was by immunoSEQ multiplex PCR. The table records 150,000 to 200,000 clones, more than 60% of them present only once. With 4 bases clipped from V and 3 bases from J, the junction kept 3 bases outside the gene matches. This CDR3 spans 14 amino acids. From germline, CDR1 is MGHRA and CDR2 YSYEKL. This clone has just a few counts. The antigen is not known. Study-wide findings and caveats: Later analysis revealed greater clonal expansion in HLA-associated TCR beta chains than in equally common others.

The chain carries TRBV4-1 and TRBJ2-5, with 9 bases fitting TRBD1. This clonotype was sampled from a man aged 40-55 years in good health and CMV-seronegative. Sequencing used PBMCs. The CDR3 is CASSLGQGKETQYF. The CDR3 nucleotides read TGCGCCAGCAGCCTCGGACAGGGGAAAGAGACCCAGTACTTC.